Listed here are 13 T cell receptor beta chains from one sample, sequenced in a study of blood T cell repertoires in COVID-19. Measured with immunoSEQ multiplex PCR; TCRdb has only the in-frame clones, and not every one. Of over 55,000 clones in the sample, around 87% were seen once. The sample was peripheral blood. These receptors came from a woman aged 80 or over with COVID-19, enrolled during active disease.

Only one count was recorded for this clone. CDR3 protein: CASSKLSGTGSREQYF. CDR3 in DNA: TGTGCCAGCAGCAAACTCTCCGGGACAGGGTCTCGGGAGCAGTACTTC. The chain couples TRBV21-1 to TRBJ2-7; the table gives TRBD1 as D, unverified against the DNA. TRBV21-1 is a known pseudogene. This CDR3 contains 16 residues.

This chain joins TRBV21-1 and TRBJ1-2; TRBD1 was called by the table and not checked on the DNA. TRBV21-1 represents a pseudogene. CDR3 size: 14 residues. The CDR3 DNA sequence: TGTGCCAGCAGCGAGTTCCAGGGTGGATATGGCTACACCTTC. This codes for CASSEFQGGYGYTF.

V gene TRBV24-1 combines with J gene TRBJ2-1; 8 nucleotides line up with TRBD2. Germline CDR1 is KGHDR and CDR2 is SFDVKD. V shed 5 bases and J 9 bases; nucleotides not matched to a gene: 5. CDR3 length: 13 amino acids. This CDR3 is CATSAGGKGEQFF. The CDR3 DNA reads as TGTGCCACCAGTGCGGGGGGGAAGGGTGAGCAGTTCTTC.

The rearrangement links TRBV4-2 to TRBJ1-1; no definite D call. This CDR3 has 15 amino acids. V lost 0 bases and J lost 1, with 9 bases in between. Germline V lookup: CDR1 LGHNA, CDR2 YNFKEQ. CDR3 residues: CASSQEPEKNTEAFF. The CDR3 nucleotides are TGTGCCAGCAGCCAAGAACCGGAGAAGAACACTGAAGCTTTCTTT.

The chain recombines TRBV5-4 with TRBJ2-6; tentative D call: TRBD1 (5 bases). CDR1 is SGHNT, CDR2 YYREEE, per germline (reference sequence). CDR3 length: 16 residues. V dropped 0 bases and J dropped 0 bases, with 7 bases sitting between them. The CDR3 spells CASSLGGSSGANVLTF. CDR3 sequence (DNA): TGTGCCAGCAGCTTGGGGGGCAGCTCTGGGGCCAACGTCCTGACTTTC.

V is TRBV19 and J is TRBJ1-2; 12 bases align to TRBD1. The CDR3 covers 14 residues. Trimming cost V 5 bases and J 4 bases; bases outside gene matches: 2. The germline V gene encodes CDR1 LNHDA and CDR2 SQIVND (reference sequence). Written as DNA, the CDR3 is TGTGCCAGTAGTCCGGGACAGGGGGCCTATGGCTACACCTTC. Its translation is CASSPGQGAYGYTF. Together with reference TRBV19 and TRBJ1-2, the CDR3 gives the full variable domain: DGGITQSPKYLFRKEGQNVTLSCEQNLNHDAMYWYRQDPGQGLRLIYYSQIVNDFQKGDIAEGYSVSREKKESFPLTVTSAQKNPTAFYLCASSPGQGAYGYTFGSGTRLTVV.

The CDR3 nucleotides are TGTGCCATCAGTGTTGAGGGAGGGGATCAGCCCCAGCATTTT. This translates into CAISVEGGDQPQHF. The genes are TRBV10-3 and TRBJ1-5, with D perhaps matching TRBD1 (5 bases). This CDR3 region has 14 residues. Per the germline V gene, CDR1 is ENHRY and CDR2 is SYGVKD. V was cut by 4 bases and J by 5 bases, with 12 bases left in between.

The chain has TRBV6-4 and TRBJ1-1, with a weak D call TRBD1 (5 bases). This CDR3 has 13 residues. Germline lookup yields CDR1 MRHNA and CDR2 SNTAGT. With 4 bases removed from V and 0 bases from J, the gap between germline ends came to 6 bases. CDR3 DNA sequence: TGTGCCAGCAGTGTCAGGGTGAACACTGAAGCTTTCTTT. This encodes CASSVRVNTEAFF.

The V gene is TRBV7-2, the J gene TRBJ1-2; 7 bases match TRBD1. Looked up from germline, CDR1 is SGHTA and CDR2 is FQGNSA. After removal of 4 bases from V and 4 bases from J, the junction contained 6 bases not matched to a gene. This CDR3 has 14 residues. Here the CDR3 DNA reads TGTGCCAGCAGCTGGGACAGACGCTCCTATGGCTACACCTTC. Translation gives CASSWDRRSYGYTF.

V usage is TRBV2 and J usage is TRBJ2-1; 14 bases map to TRBD2. Germline CDR1 is SNHLY and CDR2 is FYNNEI. There are 17 residues in the CDR3. Losses at the gene ends were 6 bases for V and 4 bases for J; bases not matched to a gene: 8. The CDR3: CASRMTSGGAGYNEQFF. In nucleotides, the CDR3 is TGTGCCAGCAGAATGACTAGCGGGGGGGCAGGGTACAATGAGCAGTTCTTC.

This clone was seen a handful of times. CDR3 in DNA: TGTGCCAGCAAGGACAGCCCAATCTACGAGCAGTACTTC. It yields the protein CASKDSPIYEQYF. The chain links TRBV2 to TRBJ2-7; a weak D match, TRBD1 (6 bases). The CDR3 totals 13 residues. Looked up from germline, CDR1 is SNHLY and CDR2 is FYNNEI. V was cut by 7 bases and J by 3 bases, with 13 bases left in between.

In this sample, this clone turned up once. The rearrangement joins TRBV15 to TRBJ1-1; a weak D match, TRBD1 (5 bases). From germline, CDR1 is LNHNV and CDR2 YYDKDF (reference sequence). V lost 0 bases to trimming and J lost 5 bases, with 10 bases between them. The CDR3 loop spans 14 amino acids. DNA of the CDR3: TGTGCCACCAGCAGAGAGAACGGGGGGACTGAAGCTTTCTTT. As protein: CATSRENGGTEAFF.

This chain joins TRBV11-3 and TRBJ1-4, with no clear D. CDR3 size: 13 residues. Trimming took off 2 bases at V and 6 bases at J, with 7 bases between the two ends. The germline gives CDR1 SGHNT, CDR2 YENEEA. CDR3 sequence: CASSLKPDEKLFF. The CDR3 nucleotides are TGTGCCAGCAGCTTAAAGCCGGATGAAAAACTGTTTTTT. The full variable domain, its missing parts supplied by reference TRBV11-3 and TRBJ1-4, is EAGVVQSPRYKIIEKKQPVAFWCNPISGHNTLYWYLQNLGQGPELLIRYENEEAVDDSQLPKDRFSAERLKGVDSTLKIQPAELGDSAVYLCASSLKPDEKLFFGSGTQLSVL.